These 30 T cell receptor beta chains were sequenced from one sample in a study of radiation and T cells in renal cell carcinoma. Time point noted: blood 2 weeks post-SBRT. The treatment denotes: 15 Gy SBRT to primary tumor, nephrectomy 4 weeks later. Generated by immunoSEQ multiplex PCR, the TCRdb table keeps only in-frame clones and is missing some. The sample includes tens of thousands of clones, around three quarters of them seen just once. Sample: blood, taken from a patient whose treatment included radiotherapy and nephrectomy. These TCRs come from a man in his 60s with renal cell carcinoma.

The V and J genes are TRBV6-5 and TRBJ2-2; the D is unclear. With 0 bases removed from V and 7 bases from J, the gap between germline ends came to 12 bases. The CDR3 runs 15 residues. The germline gives CDR1 MNHEY, CDR2 SVGAGI. The CDR3 nucleotides read TGTGCCAGCAGTTACTCGAATCGGAAATACGGGGAGCTGTTTTTT. It specifies CASSYSNRKYGELFF.

The chain couples TRBV5-5 to TRBJ1-1, with 7 bases that match TRBD1. With V trimmed by 2 bases and J by 2 bases, 3 bases remained unmatched. The CDR3 length is 14 residues. The germline CDR1 and CDR2 sequences are SGHKS and YYEKEE (reference sequence). CDR3 sequence: CASSFDRANTEAFF. As DNA, the CDR3 is TGTGCCAGCAGCTTCGACAGGGCTAACACTGAAGCTTTCTTT.

This sequence joins TRBV12-2 and TRBJ2-3; TRBD2 reflects the table's D call only, with no check against the DNA. TRBV12-2 is a pseudogene. The CDR3 spans 18 residues. CDR3 loop: CASRLPYFTEIITDTQYF. The CDR3 region has the DNA TGTGCAAGTCGCTTGCCCTACTTTACTGAGATCATCACAGATACGCAGTATTTT.

This chain uses TRBV7-3 with TRBJ1-1; D ambiguous. V lost 2 bases and J 1 base, leaving 8 bases between the germline ends. Germline lookup yields CDR1 SGHTA and CDR2 FQGTGA. This CDR3 comprises 14 residues. The CDR3 DNA is TGTGCCAGCAGCTTAGGAACTGGGAACACTGAAGCTTTCTTT. Its protein is CASSLGTGNTEAFF. Complete variable domain (other parts from reference TRBV7-3 and TRBJ1-1): GAGVSQTPSNKVTEKGKYVELRCDPISGHTALYWYRQSLGQGPEFLIYFQGTGAADDSGLPNDRFFAVRPEGSVSTLKIQRTERGDSAVYLCASSLGTGNTEAFFGQGTRLTVV.

The chain combines TRBV30 with TRBJ2-1; D is uncertain. CDR1 GTSNPN and CDR2 SVGIG come from the germline V gene (reference sequence). This CDR3 has 15 amino acids. V dropped 1 base and J dropped 2 bases, with 12 bases sitting between them. The CDR3 sequence is CAWSDLGLTYNEQFF. In DNA, the CDR3 is TGTGCCTGGAGTGATTTAGGGTTGACCTACAATGAGCAGTTCTTC.

The V call is TRBV6-6, the J call TRBJ2-7; 9 positions agree with TRBD2. The germline V gene encodes CDR1 MNHNY and CDR2 SVGAGI (reference sequence). This CDR3 contains 14 residues. V shed 6 bases, J shed 0 bases, and the junction held 3 bases outside the gene matches. CDR3 bases: TGTGCCAGCAGACATAGCGGGGGCTCCTACGAGCAGTACTTC. Translated, it gives CASRHSGGSYEQYF.

The chain couples TRBV7-2 to TRBJ2-1, with no clear D. The CDR3 loop spans 15 amino acids. The ends were cut back, 1 base at V and 5 bases at J, with 12 bases in the middle. In germline, CDR1 is SGHTA, CDR2 FQGNSA. CDR3 amino acids: CASSLGRNGDNEQFF. The CDR3 nucleotides read TGTGCCAGCAGCTTAGGACGAAACGGCGACAATGAGCAGTTCTTC.

The V and J genes are TRBV2 and TRBJ1-1, with D possibly TRBD1 on 5 matching bases. Germline CDR1 is SNHLY and CDR2 is FYNNEI. The CDR3 length is 14 residues. The ends were cut back, 1 base at V and 4 bases at J, with 10 bases in the middle. CDR3 sequence (DNA): TGTGCCAGCAGTGAAGGGCGGGACGTCACTGAAGCTTTCTTT. It encodes CASSEGRDVTEAFF.

The chain recombines TRBV25-1 with TRBJ1-2; TRBD1 matches at 10 bases. Germline CDR1 is MGHDK and CDR2 is SYGVNS. This CDR3 contains 14 residues. The V segment lost 5 bases and the J segment 7 bases; nucleotides outside the gene matches: 7. As DNA, the CDR3 is TGTGCCAGCAGTCCACCCGGGACAGGGGTTGGCTACACCTTC. Encoded protein: CASSPPGTGVGYTF.

This clone was detected once. The J gene is TRBJ2-7, the V gene TRBV27; TRBD1 aligns across 12 bases. The trim removed 6 bases at V and 6 bases at J, leaving 3 bases unmatched. Germline CDR1 is MNHEY and CDR2 is SMNVEV (reference sequence). The CDR3 runs to 13 residues. CDR3 in amino acids: CASRGTGGFEQYV. The DNA for the CDR3 is TGTGCCAGCAGGGGGACAGGGGGCTTCGAGCAGTACGTC.

This CDR3 is CASSPTGNTEAFF. Here the CDR3 DNA reads TGTGCCAGCTCACCGACGGGGAACACTGAAGCTTTCTTT. This chain links TRBV18 with TRBJ1-1; D call uncertain. The germline gives CDR1 KGHSH, CDR2 LQKENI. This CDR3 is 13 amino acids long. The V end lost 3 bases, the J end lost 1 base, and 6 bases lay between the germline ends.

This chain joins TRBV7-2 and TRBJ2-7; no clear D. Germline CDR1 and CDR2: SGHTA and FQGNSA. Trimming took off 4 bases at V and 1 base at J, with 8 bases between the two ends. The CDR3 consists of 13 residues. The CDR3 reads CASSSRGSYEQYF. CDR3 coding DNA: TGTGCCAGCAGCTCCCGAGGATCCTACGAGCAGTACTTC. The whole variable domain, filled in from reference TRBV7-2 and TRBJ2-7, reads GAGVSQSPSNKVTEKGKDVELRCDPISGHTALYWYRQSLGQGLEFLIYFQGNSAPDKSGLPSDRFSAERTGGSVSTLTIQRTQQEDSAVYLCASSSRGSYEQYFGPGTRLTVT.

The J gene is TRBJ2-7, the V gene TRBV5-6, with 8 bases that match TRBD1. CDR3 length: 14 residues. Per germline, CDR1 SGHDT and CDR2 YYEEEE. V lost 2 bases and J lost 6; bases outside the gene matches: 7. Here the CDR3 reads CASSFRAGGFEQYV. The CDR3 nucleotides are TGTGCCAGCAGCTTTCGGGCAGGGGGCTTCGAGCAGTACGTC.

This sequence joins TRBV7-2 and TRBJ1-2; a weak D match, TRBD1 (6 bases). The CDR3 totals 15 residues. Germline V gene sequence: CDR1 SGHTA, CDR2 FQGNSA. V was trimmed by 5 bases and J by 0 bases, leaving 13 bases between them. The CDR3 DNA reads as TGTGCCAGCAGCCCCAGACAGGACGCTAACTATGGCTACACCTTC. Its translation is CASSPRQDANYGYTF.

This rearrangement joins TRBV18 to TRBJ2-7; D may be TRBD2 (6 bases). The ends were cut back, 5 bases at V and 0 bases at J, with 20 bases in the middle. Germline V gives CDR1 KGHSH, CDR2 LQKENI. CDR3 length equals 17 residues. The CDR3 nucleotides are TGTGCCAGCTCATCCACCGGCTCGGAGGGGTCCTCCTACGAGCAGTACTTC. The encoded protein is CASSSTGSEGSSYEQYF.

V and J are TRBV27 and TRBJ1-5; 8 nucleotides line up with TRBD1. V trimming: 6 bases; J trimming: 7 bases; junction bases outside the gene matches: 11. The CDR3 contains 15 residues. Germline CDR1 is MNHEY and CDR2 is SMNVEV (reference sequence). This chain's CDR3 is CASSPPGGAKQPQHF. The CDR3, as DNA: TGTGCCAGCAGCCCCCCAGGGGGCGCGAAGCAGCCCCAGCATTTT.

The V call is TRBV11-3, the J call TRBJ1-1, with 10 bases that match TRBD1. The germline gives CDR1 SGHNT, CDR2 YENEEA. With V trimmed by 5 bases and J by 3 bases, 9 bases remained unmatched. The CDR3 loop spans 16 amino acids. CDR3 sequence: CASSPTPGQGDTEAFF. CDR3 DNA sequence: TGTGCCAGCAGCCCAACACCAGGACAGGGGGACACTGAAGCTTTCTTT.

J is TRBJ1-2 and V is TRBV30; tentative D call: TRBD1 (5 bases). V was shortened by 6 bases and J by 6 bases, with 23 bases between the two germline ends. CDR1 is GTSNPN, CDR2 SVGIG, per germline (reference sequence). The CDR3 runs to 15 residues. CDR3 protein: CACPTIGRDRNGYTF. As DNA, the CDR3 is TGTGCCTGCCCGACCATCGGCAGGGACCGAAATGGCTACACCTTC.

The chain is built from TRBV4-2 and TRBJ2-1; 13 bases align to TRBD2. The CDR3 runs to 19 residues. CDR1 is LGHNA, CDR2 YNFKEQ, per germline. V lost 0 bases, J lost 5 bases, and 10 bases stayed unmatched. CDR3 nucleotides: TGTGCCAGCAGCCAAGACTTCATACTAGCGGGAGGGACTGACAATGAGCAGTTCTTC. This codes for CASSQDFILAGGTDNEQFF.

The V gene is TRBV9, the J gene TRBJ2-7; no definite D call. Germline CDR1 reads SGDLS; CDR2 reads YYNGEE. The CDR3 totals 14 residues. Trimming removed 1 base at V and 1 base at J, with 9 bases between. The CDR3: CASSVPHPSYEQYV. The CDR3 bases are TGTGCCAGCAGCGTACCCCATCCTTCCTACGAGCAGTACGTC.

The genes are TRBV7-2 and TRBJ2-2, with TRBD2 matching 10 bases. The CDR3 runs to 18 residues. V trimming: 1 base; J trimming: 2 bases; junction bases outside the gene matches: 7. Germline CDR1 is SGHTA and CDR2 is FQGNSA. The CDR3 sequence: CASSLGGSGRFNTGELFF. DNA of the CDR3: TGTGCCAGCAGCTTAGGTGGTAGCGGGAGGTTTAACACCGGGGAGCTGTTTTTT.

The J gene is TRBJ2-3, the V gene TRBV30; weak D call: TRBD2 (7 bases). This CDR3 region has 15 residues. Per the germline V gene, CDR1 is GTSNPN and CDR2 is SVGIG (reference sequence). V lost 3 bases and J lost 2, with 15 bases in between. The CDR3 here is CAWRLSGGATDTQYF. In nucleotides, the CDR3 is TGTGCCTGGAGACTTAGTGGGGGGGCCACAGATACGCAGTATTTT.

V usage is TRBV4-3 and J usage is TRBJ1-5; 8 bases match TRBD1. V lost 1 base and J lost 7; bases outside the gene matches: 0. From germline, CDR1 is LGHNA and CDR2 YSLEER. The CDR3 length is 13 residues. The CDR3 DNA reads as TGCGCCAGCAGCCAAGGACAGGGGCAGCCCCAGCATTTT. This codes for CASSQGQGQPQHF.

The V and J genes are TRBV7-2 and TRBJ1-1, with unresolved D. The CDR3 sequence is 13 residues long. CDR1 and CDR2 from the germline V gene are SGHTA and FQGNSA. V was clipped by 4 bases and J by 4 bases, with 10 bases between them. Here the CDR3 DNA reads TGTGCCAGCAGCTCGTGGGTCCGCACTGAAGCTTTCTTT. This gives the protein CASSSWVRTEAFF.

The table lists this clone with a few counts. V usage is TRBV7-6 and J usage is TRBJ2-5; D may be TRBD1 (6 bases). Trimming pared 5 bases from V and 4 bases from J, leaving 11 bases between. The CDR3 extends over 13 amino acids. From germline, CDR1 is SGHVS and CDR2 FNYEAQ. The CDR3, as DNA: TGTGCCAGCAGCAGAGAACAGGGAGAGACCCAGTACTTC. Protein product: CASSREQGETQYF. Drawing the rest from reference TRBV7-6 and TRBJ2-5, the complete variable domain is GAGVSQSPRYKVTKRGQDVALRCDPISGHVSLYWYRQALGQGPEFLTYFNYEAQQDKSGLPNDRFSAERPEGSISTLTIQRTEQRDSAMYRCASSREQGETQYFGPGTRLLVL.

This chain uses TRBV19 with TRBJ2-4; D perhaps matches TRBD1 (5 bases). Germline V gives CDR1 LNHDA, CDR2 SQIVND (reference sequence). Trimming removed 5 bases at V and 7 bases at J, with 9 bases between. The CDR3 is 12 residues long. The CDR3 loop is CASSGSGNIQYF. CDR3 DNA: TGTGCCAGTAGTGGCTCAGGGAACATTCAGTACTTC.

This clone is labeled as medium-sized. The CDR3 DNA is TGTGCCAGCAGGATAGGGGCTAATGAAAAACTGTTTTTT. It codes for CASRIGANEKLFF. The chain uses TRBV27 and TRBJ1-4, with D possibly being TRBD1 (5 bases). Germline-derived CDR1 and CDR2 are MNHEY and SMNVEV (reference sequence). CDR3 size: 13 residues. Deletions cut 6 bases from V and 3 bases from J, with 8 bases between.

In DNA, the CDR3 is TGTGCCAGTAGTTCAGGGGGCTCGGGCAAAAACATTCAGTACTTC. Translation: CASSSGGSGKNIQYF. This sequence joins TRBV19 and TRBJ2-4, with TRBD1 matching 8 bases. V shed 5 bases, J shed 3 bases, and the junction held 6 bases outside the gene matches. This CDR3 has 15 residues. The germline CDR1 and CDR2 sequences are LNHDA and SQIVND (reference sequence).

CDR3: CASSPAAGEPQHF. As DNA, the CDR3 is TGTGCCAGCTCACCGGCCGCGGGTGAGCCCCAGCATTTT. The chain recombines TRBV18 with TRBJ1-5; no firm D call. V shed 3 bases and J shed 8 bases, with 11 bases lying between them. This CDR3 is 13 amino acids long. The germline CDR1 and CDR2 sequences are KGHSH and LQKENI.

The rearrangement joins TRBV7-8 to TRBJ1-1; no reliable D call. V gave up 1 base and J gave up 0 bases, with 12 bases separating them. CDR1 and CDR2 (germline): SGHVS, FQNEAQ. The CDR3 length is 16 residues. CDR3 nucleotides: TGTGCCAGCAGCTTAGGTGTATCTGAGGTGAACACTGAAGCTTTCTTT. Amino acid sequence: CASSLGVSEVNTEAFF.